The rows below give T cell receptor beta chains drawn from one sample of a study of cytomegalovirus exposure and HLA in healthy donors. Data came from immunoSEQ multiplex PCR; TCRdb stores just in-frame clones and leaves some out. The data hold 100,000 to 150,000 clones, with around 94% observed a single time. Input material: PBMCs. The receptors stem from a woman aged 18-30 years in good health and CMV-seronegative. Each CDR3 is given with its conserved first and last residue. Fields, in order: V gene, D gene, J gene, clone size, CDR3 DNA, CDR3 protein. D genes are given only for firm matches. The size entry is marked missing in some rows and otherwise reads once, few, many or a size class.

TRBV9	NA	TRBJ2-5	NA	TGTGCCAGCAGCGTAGCTGGAGGTCTAGGGGAGACCCAGTACTTC	CASSVAGGLGETQYF
TRBV6-4	NA	TRBJ1-1	NA	TGTGCCATCCCGAGAGGGATCACTGAAGCTTTCTTT	CAIPRGITEAFF
TRBV5-4	NA	TRBJ2-6	NA	TGTGCCAGCACCCTATACGTCGCTGGGGCCAACGTCCTGACTTTC	CASTLYVAGANVLTF
TRBV27	NA	TRBJ1-6	NA	TGTGCCAGCAGGATCGGGCCGGGGTCACCCCTCCACTTT	CASRIGPGSPLHF
TRBV6-1	TRBD2	TRBJ2-3	NA	TGTGCCAGCCCAAAAGGGACTAGCGACACAGATACGCAGTATTTT	CASPKGTSDTDTQYF
TRBV4-1	TRBD2	TRBJ2-7	NA	TGCGCCAGCACCGGGGGGGGGCCTTCCTACGAGCAGTACTTC	CASTGGGPSYEQYF
TRBV6-5	TRBD1	TRBJ1-5	NA	TGTGCCAGCAGTCCTACAGGGGGCCGGAATCAGCCCCAGCATTTT	CASSPTGGRNQPQHF
TRBV4-2	NA	TRBJ2-2	NA	TGTGCCAGCAGCCAAGAATATTCGATCGTGACAGGATTTGGCGCCGGGGAGCTGTTTTTT	CASSQEYSIVTGFGAGELFF
TRBV5-1	NA	TRBJ1-2	NA	TGCGCCAGCAGCTTGGATTTAACAGGATCCAACTATGGCTACACCTTC	CASSLDLTGSNYGYTF
TRBV7-9	NA	TRBJ1-2	NA	TGTGCCAGCAGCTTAGGAATCTCAGGGGCAAGTGGTGGCTACACCTTC	CASSLGISGASGGYTF
TRBV25-1	NA	TRBJ2-2	once	TGTGCCAGCAGTGAATTTGAGGTGAACACCGGGGAGCTGTTTTTT	CASSEFEVNTGELFF
TRBV30	NA	TRBJ1-2	NA	TGTGCCTGGAGTTCGACAGCCCAGGGCTACACCTTC	CAWSSTAQGYTF
TRBV2	TRBD2	TRBJ2-1	NA	TGTGCCAGCAGTGAAAAACCCAGCGGGGCCTACAATGAGCAGTTCTTC	CASSEKPSGAYNEQFF
TRBV5-1	NA	TRBJ2-6	NA	TGCGCCAGCAGCTTGAACCCCGGGGCTGGGGCCAACGTCCTGACTTTC	CASSLNPGAGANVLTF
TRBV6-1	NA	TRBJ1-5	NA	TGTGCCAGCAGTGAATGGTTCGTGCAGGGACAAAATCAGCCCCAGCATTTT	CASSEWFVQGQNQPQHF
TRBV9	TRBD2	TRBJ2-7	NA	TGTGCCAGCAGCTCTAAGAGCGGGAGCTCCTACGAGCAGTACTTC	CASSSKSGSSYEQYF
TRBV15	TRBD1	TRBJ2-5	NA	TGTGCCACCAGCAGAGCCGGACAGGGTGCAGAGACCCAGTACTTC	CATSRAGQGAETQYF
TRBV29-1	TRBD1	TRBJ1-1	NA	TGCAGCGGGGGACAGGGGGCTTTAGAGATGAACACTGAAGCTTTCTTT	CSGGQGALEMNTEAFF
TRBV29-1	NA	TRBJ2-2	once	TGCAGCGTCGGGGGGACACACACCGGGGAGCTGTTTTTT	CSVGGTHTGELFF
TRBV9	NA	TRBJ1-2	NA	TGTGCCAGCAGCGTAGATGACAGGCCATTACCAGCTAACTATGGCTACACCTTC	CASSVDDRPLPANYGYTF
TRBV19	NA	TRBJ1-5	NA	TGTGCCAGTACGTCAGGCCTGCACAATAGCAATCAGCCCCAGCATTTT	CASTSGLHNSNQPQHF
TRBV23-1	TRBD1	TRBJ1-1	NA	TGCGCCAGCAGTCAAACCCAAGATAGACAGGGACGAAGTGACACTGAAGCTTTCTTT	CASSQTQDRQGRSDTEAFF
TRBV9	NA	TRBJ2-1	NA	TGTGCCAGCAGCGTAGAGCCGAGCTCCTACAATGAGCAGTTCTTC	CASSVEPSSYNEQFF
TRBV7-2	NA	TRBJ2-1	NA	TGTGCCAGCAGCTTAGTGGGGGCCCATGAGCAGTTCTTC	CASSLVGAHEQFF
TRBV5-1	TRBD1	TRBJ2-1	once	TGCGCCAGCAGCTTGTCCTGGGACAGCGCCTACAATGAGCAGTTCTTC	CASSLSWDSAYNEQFF
TRBV28	NA	TRBJ1-5	NA	TGTGCCAGCAATACCGGTAGCAATCAGCCCCAGCATTTT	CASNTGSNQPQHF
TRBV7-9	NA	TRBJ1-4	NA	TGTGCCAGCAGCTTTGTGGCTGGGGGAGGTGAAAAACTGTTTTTT	CASSFVAGGGEKLFF